This is a list of T cell receptor beta chains from one sample in a study of technical replicates of blood from a handful of donors. Sequencing used immunoSEQ multiplex PCR; TCRdb keeps in-frame clones, though not all of them. Here the sample spans 75,000 to 95,000 clones, around 94% being singletons. What was sequenced was T cells isolated from PBMCs. The receptors come from a human donor in good health. Each CDR3 is given with its conserved first and last residue. The order of the fields is J gene, D gene, clone size, V gene, CDR3 DNA, CDR3 protein. The D gene is left open where the match is weak. Expanded clones get a size class; other rows say once, few or many, or leave the size out.

j_gene: TRBJ1-2
d_gene: .
abundance: .
v_gene: TRBV29-1
CDR3nt: TGCAGCGTTACCCTAATGGCGTCGGGAGCGGGCTACACCTTC
CDR3aa: CSVTLMASGAGYTF

j_gene: TRBJ1-5
d_gene: .
abundance: once
v_gene: TRBV21-1
CDR3nt: TGTGCCAGCAGGACGAGTAGGGGGCCAGTTCAGCCCCAGCATTTT
CDR3aa: CASRTSRGPVQPQHF

j_gene: TRBJ2-7
d_gene: TRBD2
abundance: .
v_gene: TRBV5-6
CDR3nt: TGTGCCAGCAGCTTGGTTGGCGGGGGAACCTACGAGCAGTACTTC
CDR3aa: CASSLVGGGTYEQYF

j_gene: TRBJ2-1
d_gene: .
abundance: .
v_gene: TRBV12-5
CDR3nt: TGTGCTAGTGGATTTACCCGGGATGAGCAGTTCTTC
CDR3aa: CASGFTRDEQFF

j_gene: TRBJ2-7
d_gene: TRBD2
abundance: .
v_gene: TRBV18
CDR3nt: TGTGCCAGCTCAATCCAGCGGGGAACCTACGAGCAGTACTTC
CDR3aa: CASSIQRGTYEQYF

j_gene: TRBJ2-1
d_gene: .
abundance: .
v_gene: TRBV5-1
CDR3nt: TGCGCCAGCAGCAAAACAGGGCTTGAGCAGTTCTTC
CDR3aa: CASSKTGLEQFF

j_gene: TRBJ2-1
d_gene: TRBD2
abundance: .
v_gene: TRBV4-1
CDR3nt: TGCGCCAGCAGCCAAGATCCCCACCTAGCGGGGGGACAGTACAATGAGCAGTTCTTC
CDR3aa: CASSQDPHLAGGQYNEQFF

j_gene: TRBJ2-1
d_gene: .
abundance: .
v_gene: TRBV10-3
CDR3nt: TGTGCCATCAGTGGGGGCCCGAGCTCCTACAATGAGCAGTTCTTC
CDR3aa: CAISGGPSSYNEQFF

j_gene: TRBJ1-2
d_gene: .
abundance: .
v_gene: TRBV5-6
CDR3nt: TGTGCCAGCAGCTCGGAGACCATCAGGGATGGCTACACCTTC
CDR3aa: CASSSETIRDGYTF

j_gene: TRBJ1-3
d_gene: .
abundance: .
v_gene: TRBV10-3
CDR3nt: TGTGCCATCAGGACCGGAGATTCTGGAAACACCATATATTTT
CDR3aa: CAIRTGDSGNTIYF

j_gene: TRBJ1-6
d_gene: TRBD1
abundance: .
v_gene: TRBV7-6
CDR3nt: TGTGCCAGCAGCTTGGGTCGGGACAGTTATTCACCCCTCCACTTT
CDR3aa: CASSLGRDSYSPLHF

j_gene: TRBJ2-1
d_gene: .
abundance: .
v_gene: TRBV6-1
CDR3nt: TGTGCCAGCAGTGGAGGACCGGACAGTGTTCCTAACAATGAGCAGTTCTTC
CDR3aa: CASSGGPDSVPNNEQFF

j_gene: TRBJ1-2
d_gene: .
abundance: .
v_gene: TRBV6-4
CDR3nt: TGTGCCAGCAGCCCGGACAGACATGGCTACACCTTC
CDR3aa: CASSPDRHGYTF

j_gene: TRBJ1-1
d_gene: .
abundance: .
v_gene: TRBV5-4
CDR3nt: TGTGCCAGCAGCTTCACAGCATTGAACACTGAAGCTTTCTTT
CDR3aa: CASSFTALNTEAFF

j_gene: TRBJ1-2
d_gene: TRBD1
abundance: once
v_gene: TRBV9
CDR3nt: TGTGCCAGCAGCGTAGGAAGGATTCAGCGCGACAGGGGTGAGGCTACTTATGGCTACACCTTC
CDR3aa: CASSVGRIQRDRGEATYGYTF

j_gene: TRBJ2-7
d_gene: .
abundance: .
v_gene: TRBV2
CDR3nt: TGTGCCAGCAGTGAGGAGGGCTTCAACTACGAGCAGTACTTC
CDR3aa: CASSEEGFNYEQYF

j_gene: TRBJ2-2
d_gene: .
abundance: .
v_gene: TRBV11-2
CDR3nt: TGTGCCAGCAGCTCACAGGGGAACACCGGGGAGCTGTTTTTT
CDR3aa: CASSSQGNTGELFF

j_gene: TRBJ2-3
d_gene: TRBD2
abundance: .
v_gene: TRBV18
CDR3nt: TGTGCCAGCTCACCACTTGCGGGGGGGCCGCTGGAGGGAGATACGCAGTATTTT
CDR3aa: CASSPLAGGPLEGDTQYF

j_gene: TRBJ2-2
d_gene: TRBD2
abundance: once
v_gene: TRBV7-9
CDR3nt: TGTGCCAGCAGCTTACCTAGCGGGAGGAACACCGGGGAGCTGTTTTTT
CDR3aa: CASSLPSGRNTGELFF

j_gene: TRBJ1-5
d_gene: .
abundance: .
v_gene: TRBV28
CDR3nt: TGTGCCAGCAGAACCACGGGGGGGAACGATCAGCCCCAGCATTTT
CDR3aa: CASRTTGGNDQPQHF

j_gene: TRBJ2-5
d_gene: .
abundance: .
v_gene: TRBV5-4
CDR3nt: TGTGCCAGCAGCTTTCGGGGGACCCAGTACTTC
CDR3aa: CASSFRGTQYF

j_gene: TRBJ1-2
d_gene: .
abundance: .
v_gene: TRBV5-5
CDR3nt: TGTGCCAGCAGCCCCCCTCCCAACTATGGCTACACCTTC
CDR3aa: CASSPPPNYGYTF

j_gene: TRBJ2-1
d_gene: .
abundance: .
v_gene: TRBV5-6
CDR3nt: TGTGCCAGCAGCTTGGCTGGGGCTGTCAATGAGCAGTTCTTC
CDR3aa: CASSLAGAVNEQFF

j_gene: TRBJ2-7
d_gene: TRBD1
abundance: .
v_gene: TRBV6-5
CDR3nt: TGTGCCAGCAGTTACTCAACGGGACAGGGGTACGAGCAGTACTTC
CDR3aa: CASSYSTGQGYEQYF

j_gene: TRBJ2-7
d_gene: .
abundance: .
v_gene: TRBV5-1
CDR3nt: TGCGCCAGCACACCGACAGGCAATGGCTACGAGCAGTACTTC
CDR3aa: CASTPTGNGYEQYF

j_gene: TRBJ1-4
d_gene: TRBD1
abundance: .
v_gene: TRBV6-1
CDR3nt: TGTGCCAGCAGTGCGGGGCCCCATACAGGGGGGAATGAAAAACTGTTTTTT
CDR3aa: CASSAGPHTGGNEKLFF

j_gene: TRBJ2-7
d_gene: TRBD1
abundance: .
v_gene: TRBV28
CDR3nt: TGTGCCAGCAGCCCCGGGCTGGGGCAGGGGGCCCACGAGCAGTACTTC
CDR3aa: CASSPGLGQGAHEQYF

j_gene: TRBJ2-7
d_gene: TRBD2
abundance: .
v_gene: TRBV27
CDR3nt: TGTGCCAGCAGTCTGCGGGGGGTGGAATACGAGCAGTACTTC
CDR3aa: CASSLRGVEYEQYF

j_gene: TRBJ1-4
d_gene: TRBD1
abundance: .
v_gene: TRBV28
CDR3nt: TGTGCCAGCAGCCAAAACCCCGGACAGGGAACTAATGAAAAACTGTTTTTT
CDR3aa: CASSQNPGQGTNEKLFF

j_gene: TRBJ1-2
d_gene: TRBD1
abundance: once
v_gene: TRBV11-3
CDR3nt: TGTGCCAGCAGCTCCATACCGGGACAGCGTAACTATGGCTACACCTTC
CDR3aa: CASSSIPGQRNYGYTF

j_gene: TRBJ2-7
d_gene: .
abundance: .
v_gene: TRBV5-8
CDR3nt: TGTGCCAGCAGCTTGGGGCAGGGCGGCGAGCAGTACTTC
CDR3aa: CASSLGQGGEQYF

j_gene: TRBJ1-5
d_gene: TRBD1
abundance: .
v_gene: TRBV28
CDR3nt: TGTGCCAGCAGTTTAGGGACAGGGTTGCGCAATCAGCCCCAGCATTTT
CDR3aa: CASSLGTGLRNQPQHF

j_gene: TRBJ1-4
d_gene: TRBD1
abundance: .
v_gene: TRBV4-2
CDR3nt: TGTGCCAGCAGCACGGGACAGGGGGTGAGAAAACTGTTTTTT
CDR3aa: CASSTGQGVRKLFF

j_gene: TRBJ2-1
d_gene: TRBD2
abundance: .
v_gene: TRBV19
CDR3nt: TGTGCCAGTAGTATCTCTCGTCTAGCGGGTGGCAATGAGCAGTTCTTC
CDR3aa: CASSISRLAGGNEQFF

j_gene: TRBJ1-5
d_gene: .
abundance: .
v_gene: TRBV16
CDR3nt: TGTGCCAGTAACCCTGAGCGGAATCAGCCCCAGCATTTT
CDR3aa: CASNPERNQPQHF

j_gene: TRBJ1-4
d_gene: TRBD1
abundance: .
v_gene: TRBV4-1
CDR3nt: TGCGCCAGCAGCATTACAGGGGGTGTAGAAAAACTGTTTTTT
CDR3aa: CASSITGGVEKLFF

j_gene: TRBJ1-1
d_gene: .
abundance: .
v_gene: TRBV6-5
CDR3nt: TGTGCCAGCAGTCCCGGGGCGGGAACTGAAGCTTTCTTT
CDR3aa: CASSPGAGTEAFF

j_gene: TRBJ2-2
d_gene: .
abundance: .
v_gene: TRBV29-1
CDR3nt: TGCAGCGTTCCAACAGGGTCCGGGGAGCTGTTTTTT
CDR3aa: CSVPTGSGELFF

j_gene: TRBJ1-1
d_gene: .
abundance: .
v_gene: TRBV7-9
CDR3nt: TGTGCCAGCAGCTTAGGGGGCAGATTTAACACTGAAGCTTTCTTT
CDR3aa: CASSLGGRFNTEAFF

j_gene: TRBJ2-1
d_gene: .
abundance: .
v_gene: TRBV6-5
CDR3nt: TGTGCCAGCAGTTACTCGAACTTAGACCCACGGGATGAGCAGTTCTTC
CDR3aa: CASSYSNLDPRDEQFF

j_gene: TRBJ1-2
d_gene: .
abundance: .
v_gene: TRBV11-2
CDR3nt: TGTGCCAGCAGCTTAGACCCCAGGGGAGACTATGGCTACACCTTC
CDR3aa: CASSLDPRGDYGYTF

j_gene: TRBJ2-7
d_gene: TRBD2
abundance: .
v_gene: TRBV2
CDR3nt: TGTGCCAGTACTAGCGACGAGCAGTACTTC
CDR3aa: CASTSDEQYF

j_gene: TRBJ2-1
d_gene: .
abundance: .
v_gene: TRBV4-1
CDR3nt: TGCGCCAGCAGACATTACAATGAGCAGTTCTTC
CDR3aa: CASRHYNEQFF

j_gene: TRBJ2-5
d_gene: .
abundance: .
v_gene: TRBV5-1
CDR3nt: TGCGCCAGCAGTCTAACGGGTTCCGAGACCCAGTACTTC
CDR3aa: CASSLTGSETQYF

j_gene: TRBJ2-1
d_gene: .
abundance: .
v_gene: TRBV2
CDR3nt: TGTGCCAGCAGCCTATACAATGAGCAGTTCTTC
CDR3aa: CASSLYNEQFF

j_gene: TRBJ1-3
d_gene: .
abundance: .
v_gene: TRBV2
CDR3nt: TGTGCCAGCAAAACAGATTTCTCTGGAAACACCATATATTTT
CDR3aa: CASKTDFSGNTIYF

j_gene: TRBJ1-2
d_gene: TRBD1
abundance: .
v_gene: TRBV27
CDR3nt: TGTGCCAGCAGTTTCGACAGGGACTATGGCTACACCTTC
CDR3aa: CASSFDRDYGYTF